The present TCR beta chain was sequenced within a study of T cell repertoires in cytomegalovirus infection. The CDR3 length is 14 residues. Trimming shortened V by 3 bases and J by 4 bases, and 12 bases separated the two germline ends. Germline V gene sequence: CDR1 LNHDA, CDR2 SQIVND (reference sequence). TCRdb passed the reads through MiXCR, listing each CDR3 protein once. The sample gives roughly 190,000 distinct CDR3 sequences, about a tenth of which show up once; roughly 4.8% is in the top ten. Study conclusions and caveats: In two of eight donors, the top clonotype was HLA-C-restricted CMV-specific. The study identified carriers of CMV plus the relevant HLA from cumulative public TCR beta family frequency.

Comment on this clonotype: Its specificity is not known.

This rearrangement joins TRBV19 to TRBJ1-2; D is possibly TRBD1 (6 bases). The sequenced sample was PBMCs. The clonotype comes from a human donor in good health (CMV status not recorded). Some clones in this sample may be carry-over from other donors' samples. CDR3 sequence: CASSITGRLYGYTF. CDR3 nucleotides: TGTGCCAGTAGTATTACAGGGCGACTCTATGGCTACACCTTC.